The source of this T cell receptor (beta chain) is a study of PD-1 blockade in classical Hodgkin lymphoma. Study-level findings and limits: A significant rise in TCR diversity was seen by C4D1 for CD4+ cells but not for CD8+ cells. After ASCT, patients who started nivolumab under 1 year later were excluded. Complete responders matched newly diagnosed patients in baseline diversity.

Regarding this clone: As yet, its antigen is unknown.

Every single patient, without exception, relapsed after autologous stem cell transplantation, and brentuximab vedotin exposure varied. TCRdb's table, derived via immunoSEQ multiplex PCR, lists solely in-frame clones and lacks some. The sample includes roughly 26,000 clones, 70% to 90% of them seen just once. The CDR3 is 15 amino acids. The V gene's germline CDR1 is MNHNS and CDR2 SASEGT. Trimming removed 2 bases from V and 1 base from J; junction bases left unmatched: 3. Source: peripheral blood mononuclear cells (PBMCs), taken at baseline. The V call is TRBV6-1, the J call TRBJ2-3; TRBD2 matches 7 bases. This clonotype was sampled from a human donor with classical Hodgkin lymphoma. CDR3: CASSEMSGGTDTQYF. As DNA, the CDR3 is TGTGCCAGCAGTGAAATGAGCGGGGGCACAGATACGCAGTATTTT.